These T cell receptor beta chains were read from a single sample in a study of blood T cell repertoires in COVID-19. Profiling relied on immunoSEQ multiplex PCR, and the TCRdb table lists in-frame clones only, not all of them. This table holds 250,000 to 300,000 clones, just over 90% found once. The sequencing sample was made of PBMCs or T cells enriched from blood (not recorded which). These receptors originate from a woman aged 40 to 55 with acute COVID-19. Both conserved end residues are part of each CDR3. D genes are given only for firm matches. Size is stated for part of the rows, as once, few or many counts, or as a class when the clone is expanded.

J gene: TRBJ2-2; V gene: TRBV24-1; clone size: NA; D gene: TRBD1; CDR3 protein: CATSDPGQGVSGELFF; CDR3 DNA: TGTGCCACCAGTGATCCGGGACAGGGGGTATCCGGGGAGCTGTTTTTT
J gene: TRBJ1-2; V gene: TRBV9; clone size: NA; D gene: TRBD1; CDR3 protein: CASSVTPTGGRHGYTF; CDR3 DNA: TGTGCCAGCAGCGTGACGCCGACAGGGGGAAGACATGGCTACACCTTC
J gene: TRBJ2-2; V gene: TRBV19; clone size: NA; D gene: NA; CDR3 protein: CASSIDSPKGTGELFF; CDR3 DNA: TGTGCCAGTAGTATAGATAGTCCTAAGGGGACCGGGGAGCTGTTTTTT
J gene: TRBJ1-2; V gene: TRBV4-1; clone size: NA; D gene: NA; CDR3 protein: CASSQGLGISNYGYTF; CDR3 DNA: TGCGCCAGCAGCCAAGGCCTCGGGATCTCTAACTATGGCTACACCTTC
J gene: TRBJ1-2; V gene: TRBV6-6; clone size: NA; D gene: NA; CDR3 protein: CASSYEAVRYGYTF; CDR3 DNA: TGTGCCAGCAGTTACGAGGCAGTTAGGTATGGCTACACCTTC
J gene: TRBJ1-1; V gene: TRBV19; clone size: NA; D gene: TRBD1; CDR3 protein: CASSIRQGNTEAFF; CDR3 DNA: TGTGCCAGTAGTATCCGACAGGGGAACACTGAAGCTTTCTTT
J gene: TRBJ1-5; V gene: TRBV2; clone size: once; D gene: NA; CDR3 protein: CASSRDSLGNQPQHF; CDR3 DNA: TGTGCCAGCAGTCGTGACTCCTTGGGCAATCAGCCCCAGCATTTT
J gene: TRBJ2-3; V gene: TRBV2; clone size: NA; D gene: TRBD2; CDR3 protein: CAMGGEVTDTQYF; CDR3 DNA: TGTGCCATGGGAGGGGAAGTGACAGATACGCAGTATTTT
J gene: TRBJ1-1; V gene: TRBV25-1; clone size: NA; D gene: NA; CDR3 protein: CASSESSYKEAFF; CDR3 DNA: TGTGCCAGCAGTGAATCCTCTTATAAAGAAGCTTTCTTT
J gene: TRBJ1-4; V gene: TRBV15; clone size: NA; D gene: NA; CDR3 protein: CATSRGHFNEKLFF; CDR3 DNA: TGTGCCACCAGCAGGGGACACTTTAATGAAAAACTGTTTTTT
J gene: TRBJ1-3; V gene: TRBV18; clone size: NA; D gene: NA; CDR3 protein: CASSPSDSYSGNTIYF; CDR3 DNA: TGTGCCAGCTCACCATCAGATTCTTACTCTGGAAACACCATATATTTT
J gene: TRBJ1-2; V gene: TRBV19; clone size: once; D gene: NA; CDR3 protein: CASSPLAAFINYGYTF; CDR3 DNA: TGTGCCAGTAGTCCACTGGCGGCGTTTATTAACTATGGCTACACCTTC
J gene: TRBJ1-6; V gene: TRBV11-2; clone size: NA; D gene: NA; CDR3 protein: CASSLEAGPTNSPLHF; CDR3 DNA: TGTGCCAGCAGCTTAGAGGCTGGCCCAACCAATTCACCCCTCCACTTT
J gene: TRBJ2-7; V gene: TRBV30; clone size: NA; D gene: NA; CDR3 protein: CAWSPEPYEQYF; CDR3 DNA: TGTGCCTGGAGTCCTGAGCCCTACGAGCAGTACTTC
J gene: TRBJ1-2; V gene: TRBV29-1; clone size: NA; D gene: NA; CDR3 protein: CSVERDKRRYGYTF; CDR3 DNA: TGCAGCGTGGAACGGGACAAAAGACGGTATGGCTACACCTTC
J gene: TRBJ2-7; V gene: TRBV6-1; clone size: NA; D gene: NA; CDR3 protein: CASSEWVTSKRGPYEQYF; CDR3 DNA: TGTGCCAGCAGTGAATGGGTGACTAGTAAGCGTGGTCCCTACGAGCAGTACTTC
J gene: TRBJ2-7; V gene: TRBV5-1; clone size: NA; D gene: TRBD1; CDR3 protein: CASSPSRQGPGEQYF; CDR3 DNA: TGCGCCAGCAGTCCTTCGCGACAGGGTCCAGGCGAGCAGTACTTC
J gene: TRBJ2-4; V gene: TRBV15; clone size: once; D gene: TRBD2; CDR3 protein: CATSRLFQASGILAKNIQYF; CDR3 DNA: TGTGCCACCAGCAGATTGTTTCAGGCTAGCGGTATCCTAGCCAAAAACATTCAGTACTTC
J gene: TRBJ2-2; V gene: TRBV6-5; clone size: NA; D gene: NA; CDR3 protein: CASRMAGADTGELFF; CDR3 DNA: TGTGCCAGCAGGATGGCGGGTGCAGACACCGGGGAGCTGTTTTTT
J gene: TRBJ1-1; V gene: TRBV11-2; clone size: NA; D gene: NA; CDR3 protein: CASSPLTETATEAFF; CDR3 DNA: TGTGCCAGCAGCCCCTTGACGGAGACGGCCACTGAAGCTTTCTTT
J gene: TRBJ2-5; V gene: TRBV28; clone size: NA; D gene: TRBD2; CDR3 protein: CASRVAGGEETQYF; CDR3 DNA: TGTGCCAGCAGGGTAGCGGGAGGGGAAGAGACCCAGTACTTC
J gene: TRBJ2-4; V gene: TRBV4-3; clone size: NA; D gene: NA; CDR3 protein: CASSQVAGENIQYF; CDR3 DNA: TGCGCCAGCAGCCAAGTCGCAGGGGAAAACATTCAGTACTTC
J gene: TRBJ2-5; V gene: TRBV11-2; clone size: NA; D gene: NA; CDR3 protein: CASSDSAAAETQYF; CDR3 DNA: TGTGCCAGCAGCGATTCAGCGGCCGCAGAGACCCAGTACTTC
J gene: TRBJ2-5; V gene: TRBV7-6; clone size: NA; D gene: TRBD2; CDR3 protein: CASSSLAGGGETQYF; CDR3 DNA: TGTGCCAGCAGCTCCCTAGCGGGGGGCGGGGAGACCCAGTACTTC
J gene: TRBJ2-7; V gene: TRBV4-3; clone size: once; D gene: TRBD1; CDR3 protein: CASSPRTGDEQYF; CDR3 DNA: TGCGCCAGCAGCCCCAGAACAGGGGACGAGCAGTACTTC
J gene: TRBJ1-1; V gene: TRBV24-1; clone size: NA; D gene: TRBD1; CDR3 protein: CATSPTGGSTEAFF; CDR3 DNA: TGTGCCACCAGCCCGACAGGGGGGTCGACTGAAGCTTTCTTT
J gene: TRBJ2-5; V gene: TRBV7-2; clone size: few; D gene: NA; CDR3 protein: CASSLDRNQETQYF; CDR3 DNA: TGTGCCAGCAGCTTAGACAGAAACCAAGAGACCCAGTACTTC
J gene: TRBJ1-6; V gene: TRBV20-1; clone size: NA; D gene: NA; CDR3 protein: CSASTGGGSYNSPLHF; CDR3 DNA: TGCAGTGCTAGTACCGGCGGAGGCTCCTATAATTCACCCCTCCACTTT
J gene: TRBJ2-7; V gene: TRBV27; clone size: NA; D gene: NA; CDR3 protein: CASSFQGRAYEQYF; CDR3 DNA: TGTGCCAGCAGCTTCCAGGGGCGGGCCTACGAGCAGTACTTC
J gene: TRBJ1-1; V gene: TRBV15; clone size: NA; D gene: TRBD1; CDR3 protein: CATRPGQGYLRYTEAFF; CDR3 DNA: TGTGCCACCAGACCGGGACAGGGATATTTAAGATACACTGAAGCTTTCTTT
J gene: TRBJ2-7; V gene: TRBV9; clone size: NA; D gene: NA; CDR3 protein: CASSVDERSYEQYF; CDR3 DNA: TGTGCCAGCAGCGTAGATGAGCGCTCCTACGAGCAGTACTTC
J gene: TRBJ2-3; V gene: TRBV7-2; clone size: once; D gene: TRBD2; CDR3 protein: CASSLTGGGARGTDTQYF; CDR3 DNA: TGTGCCAGCAGCTTAACTGGCGGGGGGGCCAGGGGCACAGATACGCAGTATTTT
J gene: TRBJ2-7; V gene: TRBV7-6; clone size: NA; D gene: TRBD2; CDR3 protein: CASSLGLAPTYEQYF; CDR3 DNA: TGTGCCAGCAGCCTAGGACTAGCACCAACCTACGAGCAGTACTTC
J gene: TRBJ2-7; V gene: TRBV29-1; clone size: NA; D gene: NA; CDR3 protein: CSVQEYEQYF; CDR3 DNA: TGCAGCGTCCAAGAGTACGAGCAGTACTTC
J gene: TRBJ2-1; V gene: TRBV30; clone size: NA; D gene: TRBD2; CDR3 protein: CAWSVRHPVAGVSYNEQFF; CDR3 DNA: TGTGCCTGGAGTGTACGACATCCAGTAGCGGGGGTTTCCTACAATGAGCAGTTCTTC
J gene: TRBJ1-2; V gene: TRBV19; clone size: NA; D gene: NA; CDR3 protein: CASSDSATGAYGYTF; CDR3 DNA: TGTGCCAGTAGTGACTCCGCGACAGGCGCCTATGGCTACACCTTC
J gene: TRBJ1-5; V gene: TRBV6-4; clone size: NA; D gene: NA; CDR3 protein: CASGDCRPPQHF; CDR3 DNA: TGTGCCAGCGGGGACTGTCGTCCGCCCCAGCATTTT